This T cell receptor (beta chain) was sequenced for a study of graft-versus-host responses after intestinal transplantation. Turning to the study itself: All recipients were transplanted with multivisceral, liver-intestinal, or isolated intestinal grafts. All of the recipients had induction that used anti-thymocyte globulin, then tacrolimus and steroids for approximately 3 years. Broader study findings: There was an association between peak levels of circulating GvH clones and early post-transplant HvG declines.

In its sample, this clone was seen once. Its specificity is not known. With 3 bases removed from V and 7 bases from J, the gap between germline ends came to 6 bases. The CDR3 covers 11 residues. Germline V gives CDR1 LNHDA, CDR2 SQIVND (reference sequence). This table comes from immunoSEQ multiplex PCR, and its TCRdb copy is limited to in-frame clones, with some not included. The sample includes 95,000 to 110,000 clones, roughly nine tenths of them seen just once. This sample comprised unstimulated CD4+ T cells sorted from spleen or lymph node cells, obtained before intestinal transplant. This sequence originates from a human donor who received an intestinal transplant. This rearrangement joins TRBV19 to TRBJ1-2; D not certain. The CDR3 bases are TGTGCCAGTAGTATGGGTTTTGGCTACACCTTC. It specifies CASSMGFGYTF.